The 29 T cell receptor beta chains listed next were all sequenced from one sample in a study of regulatory T cells in long-lasting Graves disease. Time point given: newly diagnosed GD, antithyroid drugs for less than 3 months. Scientists built the TCR library using RNA that was extracted from PBMCs. The TCR beta library used iRepertoire HTBI primers with Arm-PCR amplification of CDR3. TCRdb re-called the multiplex PCR reads through MiXCR, storing one row per CDR3 protein. The sample includes 550,000 to 650,000 distinct CDR3 sequences, roughly a sixth seen only once; the top ten take about 12%. The same specimen was also included in a second study, on T cells in Graves' hyperthyroidism and ophthalmopathy.

The sequencing here drew on peripheral blood mononuclear cells (PBMCs), taken at new diagnosis, from a patient treated with antithyroid drugs. These receptor sequences come from a man younger than 35 with Graves disease.

About this clonotype itself: An end of the junction differs from the germline gene, which may be a read error. The rearrangement uses TRBV6-4 and TRBJ1-1; D gene ambiguous. Germline V CDR1 and CDR2: MRHNA, SNTAGT. The length of the CDR3 is 16 residues. The CDR3 coding sequence is TGTGCCAGCAGTTACTCCCCAGAAGTCATGAACACTGAAGCTTTCTTT. Translated: CASSYSPEVMNTEAFF.

This clonotype has at least ten counts. This sequence joins TRBV7-2 and TRBJ2-7, with a tentative D call TRBD2 (6 bases). Germline loops: CDR1 SGHTA, CDR2 FQGNSA. CDR3 length: 17 residues. Trimming pared 1 base from V and 2 bases from J, leaving 18 bases between. The CDR3 reads CASSLERIGRTTYEQYF. In DNA, the CDR3 is TGTGCCAGCAGCTTAGAGCGGATTGGGCGGACTACCTACGAGCAGTACTTC.

The J gene is TRBJ1-1, the V gene TRBV30, with D perhaps TRBD1 (5 bases). Trimming cost V 3 bases and J 8 bases, with 16 bases left between them. This CDR3 contains 13 residues. CDR1 and CDR2 (germline): GTSNPN, SVGIG (reference sequence). The CDR3 loop is CAWSVDSLREAFF. CDR3 sequence (DNA): TGTGCCTGGAGCGTAGACAGCCTTCGGGAAGCTTTCTTT.

This clonotype showed up many times. This sequence joins TRBV20-1 and TRBJ2-1; D is perhaps TRBD1 (5 bases). The germline gives CDR1 DFQATT, CDR2 SNEGSKA (reference sequence). V was trimmed by 0 bases and J by 10 bases, leaving 16 bases between them. The CDR3 length is 14 residues. The CDR3 bases are TGCAGTGCTAGAGATTTAGGGGCCCGGCTGGAGCAGTTCTTC. It codes for CSARDLGARLEQFF.

This clonotype was seen repeatedly, ten times or more. The gene calls are TRBV7-9 and TRBJ2-5; no clear D. The CDR3 is 15 residues long. The V gene's germline CDR1 is SEHNR and CDR2 FQNEAQ (reference sequence). Trimming took off 0 bases at V and 2 bases at J, with 10 bases between the two ends. For the CDR3, the DNA is TGTGCCAGCAGCTTAGCGCAAAGGGTACAAGAGACCCAGTACTTC. It codes for CASSLAQRVQETQYF. Filled out from reference TRBV7-9 and TRBJ2-5, the complete variable domain reads DTGVSQNPRHKITKRGQNVTFRCDPISEHNRLYWYRQTLGQGPEFLTYFQNEAQLEKSRLLSDRFSAERPKGSFSTLEIQRTEQGDSAMYLCASSLAQRVQETQYFGPGTRLLVL.

This clonotype turned up a few times. The chain links TRBV7-9 to TRBJ2-7, with 12 nucleotides matching TRBD2. The CDR3 sequence is 15 residues long. The V gene's germline CDR1 is SEHNR and CDR2 FQNEAQ (reference sequence). Trimming took 4 bases from V and 7 from J; bases not matched to a gene: 8. Here the CDR3 reads CASSWGTSGLGEQYF. The CDR3 nucleotides read TGTGCCAGCAGCTGGGGGACTAGCGGGCTGGGGGAGCAGTACTTC.

This clonotype has ten or more counts. This sequence joins TRBV20-1 and TRBJ2-7; D is perhaps TRBD2 (5 bases). This CDR3 contains 13 residues. From germline, CDR1 is DFQATT and CDR2 SNEGSKA (reference sequence). V was trimmed by 6 bases and J by 5 bases, leaving 17 bases between them. The CDR3 DNA reads TGCAGTGCGGAGGACCGAGCGGACCACGAGCAGTACTTC. Translating gives CSAEDRADHEQYF.

This clonotype came up a few times. This chain joins TRBV20-1 and TRBJ2-7, with a weak D call TRBD2 (6 bases). V was clipped by 5 bases and J by 2 bases, with 13 bases between them. Germline lookup yields CDR1 DFQATT and CDR2 SNEGSKA (reference sequence). The CDR3 is 13 residues long. CDR3 DNA: TGCAGTGCTCCTGGGGACTTAGCCTACGAGCAGTACTTC. Translation gives CSAPGDLAYEQYF.

The J gene is TRBJ2-7, the V gene TRBV11-2, with 7 bases lining up with TRBD2. With V trimmed by 4 bases and J by 3 bases, 6 bases remained unmatched. Germline V gene lookup returns CDR1 SGHAT and CDR2 FQNNGV. The CDR3 totals 14 residues. The CDR3 DNA follows: TGTGCCAGCAGCTCCCCAGCGGGGAACTACGAGCAGTACTTC. Encoded protein: CASSSPAGNYEQYF.

The chain combines TRBV5-6 with TRBJ2-3; D is undetermined. The J call is in doubt because the DNA end fits TRBJ2-1 better. This CDR3 is 13 amino acids long. The germline gives CDR1 SGHDT, CDR2 YYEEEE. CDR3 loop: CASSLRAQDEQFF. DNA for the CDR3: TGTGCCAGCAGCTTGAGGGCCCAAGATGAGCAGTTCTTC.

This clonotype was picked up many times. The chain uses TRBV7-2 and TRBJ1-4; tentative D call: TRBD1 (5 bases). The germline gives CDR1 SGHTA, CDR2 FQGNSA. Trimming removed 5 bases from V and 0 bases from J, with 10 bases in between. CDR3 length equals 15 residues. CDR3 bases: TGTGCCAGCAGCCCGCAGACAGCAACTAATGAAAAACTGTTTTTT. The encoded protein is CASSPQTATNEKLFF.

In its sample, this clonotype was seen many times. The chain employs TRBV20-1 and TRBJ2-5; D is possibly TRBD1 (7 bases). Deletions cut 8 bases from V and 1 base from J, with 17 bases between. This CDR3 region has 14 residues. Per the germline V gene, CDR1 is DFQATT and CDR2 is SNEGSKA (reference sequence). CDR3 sequence reads: CSPRQGLSQETQYF. The CDR3 DNA follows: TGCAGTCCAAGACAGGGACTTAGCCAAGAGACCCAGTACTTC.

This clonotype has a count of ten or more. The genes are TRBV18 and TRBJ2-3; D gene uncertain. V was clipped by 0 bases and J by 5 bases, with 6 bases between them. This CDR3 contains 13 residues. Per the germline V gene, CDR1 is KGHSH and CDR2 is LQKENI. As DNA, the CDR3 is TGTGCCAGCTCACCACCCTCGGTAGATACGCAGTATTTT. Protein: CASSPPSVDTQYF.

This clonotype was picked up many times. The chain links TRBV28 to TRBJ2-5, with 7 bases aligning to TRBD2. Losses at the gene ends were 8 bases for V and 4 bases for J; bases not matched to a gene: 4. Looked up from germline, CDR1 is MDHEN and CDR2 is SYDVKM. The CDR3 extends over 12 amino acids. CDR3 nucleotides: TGTGCCAGCTCCTCGGGAGGAGAGACCCAGTACTTC. This gives the protein CASSSGGETQYF.

Turning to this clonotype: A much larger clone differs from this one at a single base, so this may be a read error. The rearrangement links TRBV27 to TRBJ2-7, with D possibly being TRBD1 (6 bases). The CDR3 contains 14 residues. Germline V gives CDR1 MNHEY, CDR2 SMNVEV (reference sequence). CDR3 loop: CASSVTGRHYKQYF. The DNA for the CDR3 is TGTGCCAGCTCAGTGACAGGCCGGCACTACAAGCAGTACTTC.

This clonotype was observed at least ten times. The rearrangement joins TRBV12-3 or TRBV12-4 to TRBJ1-1; TRBD1 might be the D (5 bases). Trimming shortened V by 3 bases and J by 6 bases, and 11 bases separated the two germline ends. CDR3 length equals 13 residues. The CDR3 nucleotides read TGTGCCAGCAGTTTTCTAATAGGGGCTGAAGCTTTCTTT. Translating it yields CASSFLIGAEAFF.

This clonotype was picked up a small number of times. This sequence joins TRBV10-3 and TRBJ2-7; maybe TRBD1 (6 bases). V was pared by 6 bases and J by 0 bases, with 15 bases between. The CDR3 length is 15 residues. Germline CDR1 is ENHRY and CDR2 is SYGVKD. The CDR3 loop is CAIRAVRDNSYEQYF. The CDR3 nucleotides read TGTGCCATCAGGGCGGTCCGGGACAACTCCTACGAGCAGTACTTC.

This clonotype was picked up many times. The J gene is TRBJ2-3, the V gene TRBV11-3, with 11 nucleotides matching TRBD1. This CDR3 comprises 16 residues. V shed 5 bases, J shed 3 bases, and the junction held 7 bases outside the gene matches. Germline values: CDR1 SGHNT, CDR2 YENEEA. The CDR3 region is CASSTGGTGGTDTQYF. DNA for the CDR3: TGTGCCAGCAGCACCGGCGGGACAGGGGGGACAGATACGCAGTATTTT. Full variable domain (rest looked up from reference TRBV11-3 and TRBJ2-3): EAGVVQSPRYKIIEKKQPVAFWCNPISGHNTLYWYLQNLGQGPELLIRYENEEAVDDSQLPKDRFSAERLKGVDSTLKIQPAELGDSAVYLCASSTGGTGGTDTQYFGPGTRLTVL.

This rearrangement joins TRBV10-3 to TRBJ2-2; perhaps TRBD2 as D (5 bases). Germline V lookup: CDR1 ENHRY, CDR2 SYGVKD. The CDR3 totals 13 residues. V dropped 11 bases and J dropped 7 bases, with 17 bases sitting between them. The CDR3 nucleotides are TGTGCCCTAAAAGGTCTCCGGGGCGGGGAGCTGTTTTTT. Amino acids: CALKGLRGGELFF.

The V call is TRBV27, the J call TRBJ1-5; the D gene is possibly TRBD1 (5 bases). Trimming left V 2 bases short and J 7 bases short, with 9 bases between. The CDR3 length is 13 residues. CDR1 is MNHEY and CDR2 is SMNVEV in the germline V gene (reference sequence). CDR3 sequence: CASSLLRGQPQHF. In DNA, the CDR3 is TGTGCCAGCAGTTTACTCCGGGGCCAGCCCCAGCATTTT.

Only a few counts were recorded for this clonotype. The chain couples TRBV28 to TRBJ1-6; a weak D match, TRBD1 (6 bases). This CDR3 contains 14 residues. Germline CDR1 reads MDHEN; CDR2 reads SYDVKM. V was trimmed by 3 bases and J by 7 bases, leaving 10 bases between them. CDR3 DNA: TGTGCCAGCAGTTTTACAGGGTTCAATTCACCCCTCCACTTT. This codes for CASSFTGFNSPLHF. The full variable domain, in which reference TRBV28 and TRBJ1-6 provide the parts outside the CDR3, is DVKVTQSSRYLVKRTGEKVFLECVQDMDHENMFWYRQDPGLGLRLIYFSYDVKMKEKGDIPEGYSVSREKKERFSLILESASTNQTSMYLCASSFTGFNSPLHFGNGTRLTVT.

Ten or more counts support this clonotype. The rearrangement uses TRBV7-9 and TRBJ2-5, with 12 bases identical to TRBD2. In germline, CDR1 is SEHNR, CDR2 FQNEAQ (reference sequence). The CDR3 consists of 16 residues. The junction had 7 bases not matched to a gene; V was cut back by 3 bases and J by 5 bases. The CDR3 loop is CASSFNLAGGPETQYF. For the CDR3, the DNA is TGTGCCAGCAGCTTTAATCTAGCGGGAGGGCCGGAGACCCAGTACTTC.

J is TRBJ2-1 and V is TRBV20-1, with 8 bases lining up with TRBD2. This CDR3 is 15 amino acids long. Germline V gene sequence: CDR1 DFQATT, CDR2 SNEGSKA (reference sequence). V gave up 0 bases and J gave up 7 bases; unmatched junction bases: 8. CDR3 residues: CSARDPTGGSNEQFF. The CDR3 DNA reads TGCAGTGCTAGAGATCCGACGGGAGGGTCGAATGAGCAGTTCTTC.

This clonotype was seen ten or more times. The V call is TRBV27, the J call TRBJ1-2; a possible D gene is TRBD1 (5 bases). The CDR3 has 15 residues. The germline CDR1 and CDR2 sequences are MNHEY and SMNVEV (reference sequence). V was clipped by 2 bases and J by 6 bases, with 16 bases between them. The CDR3 DNA reads as TGTGCCAGCAGTTTACGGGCCAGGGTGCGAGATGGCTACACCTTC. Its protein is CASSLRARVRDGYTF.

This clonotype was counted between two and nine times. The V and J genes are TRBV5-1 and TRBJ1-1; 9 bases line up with TRBD1. The CDR3 length is 19 residues. The J segment lost 10 bases and the V segment lost 4 bases, leaving 26 bases of the junction unmatched. CDR1 and CDR2 (germline): SGHRS, YFSETQ. The CDR3 DNA reads TGCGCCAGCAGCCTCCTTATCGCATCCGGACAGGGGCCAGGGTTTGGAGCTTTCTTT. Translating it yields CASSLLIASGQGPGFGAFF.

The rearrangement links TRBV7-3 to TRBJ2-1; 13 nucleotides align to TRBD2. Trimming at V came to 8 bases and at J to 0 bases, leaving 7 bases not matched to a gene. The CDR3 has 17 residues. Germline V gene lookup returns CDR1 SGHTA and CDR2 FQGTGA. The CDR3 DNA follows: TGTGCCAGCGGGGGGACTAGCGGGACGAGCTCCTACAATGAGCAGTTCTTC. This codes for CASGGTSGTSSYNEQFF.

The rearrangement uses TRBV9 and TRBJ1-1; D gene uncertain. The CDR3 covers 13 residues. V was trimmed by 0 bases and J by 6 bases, leaving 9 bases between them. The germline CDR1 and CDR2 sequences are SGDLS and YYNGEE. CDR3 region: CASSVGGFSEAFF. The CDR3 DNA follows: TGTGCCAGCAGCGTAGGGGGTTTCTCTGAAGCTTTCTTT.

This clonotype has a count of ten or more. The gene calls are TRBV11-1 and TRBJ2-7, with D possibly called TRBD1 or TRBD2 (5 bases each). The germline V gene has CDR1 SGHAT and CDR2 FQDESV (reference sequence). This CDR3 is built from 13 residues. Deletions cut 7 bases from V and 6 bases from J, with 16 bases between. DNA of the CDR3: TGTGCCAGCACCTCCTCCAGGGAGTCCGAGCAGTACTTC. Protein sequence: CASTSSRESEQYF.

Ten or more counts support this clonotype. The chain employs TRBV2 and TRBJ1-1, with D perhaps TRBD1 (5 bases). V was clipped by 2 bases and J by 0 bases, with 16 bases between them. This CDR3 is 17 amino acids long. The germline V gene encodes CDR1 SNHLY and CDR2 FYNNEI. The CDR3 region is CASSESLGRILNTEAFF. In DNA, the CDR3 is TGTGCCAGCAGTGAATCTTTGGGACGGATCTTGAACACTGAAGCTTTCTTT.